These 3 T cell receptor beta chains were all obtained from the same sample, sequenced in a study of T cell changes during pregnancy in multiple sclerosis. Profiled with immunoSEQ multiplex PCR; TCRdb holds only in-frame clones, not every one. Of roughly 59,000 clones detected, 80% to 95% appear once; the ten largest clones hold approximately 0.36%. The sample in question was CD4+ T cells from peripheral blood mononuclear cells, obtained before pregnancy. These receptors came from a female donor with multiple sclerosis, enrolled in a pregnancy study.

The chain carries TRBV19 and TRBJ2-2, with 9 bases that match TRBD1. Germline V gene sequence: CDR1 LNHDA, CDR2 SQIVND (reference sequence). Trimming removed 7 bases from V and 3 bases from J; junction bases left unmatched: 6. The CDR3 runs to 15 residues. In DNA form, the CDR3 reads TGTGCCAGTACCACAGGGGGCGCCGACACCGGGGAGCTGTTTTTT. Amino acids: CASTTGGADTGELFF.

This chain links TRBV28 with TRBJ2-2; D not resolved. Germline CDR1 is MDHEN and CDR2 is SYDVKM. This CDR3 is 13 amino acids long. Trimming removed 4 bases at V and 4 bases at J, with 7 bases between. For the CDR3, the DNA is TGTGCCAGCAGTTCCCTTCCCACCGGGGAGCTGTTTTTT. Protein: CASSSLPTGELFF.

The CDR3 is CASSLITDTQYF. CDR3 sequence (DNA): TGTGCCAGCAGCTTAATCACTGATACGCAGTATTTT. The chain recombines TRBV7-2 with TRBJ2-3; no clear D gene. Trimming took 2 bases from V and 6 from J, leaving 6 bases between them. Per germline, CDR1 SGHTA and CDR2 FQGNSA. The CDR3 has 12 amino acids.